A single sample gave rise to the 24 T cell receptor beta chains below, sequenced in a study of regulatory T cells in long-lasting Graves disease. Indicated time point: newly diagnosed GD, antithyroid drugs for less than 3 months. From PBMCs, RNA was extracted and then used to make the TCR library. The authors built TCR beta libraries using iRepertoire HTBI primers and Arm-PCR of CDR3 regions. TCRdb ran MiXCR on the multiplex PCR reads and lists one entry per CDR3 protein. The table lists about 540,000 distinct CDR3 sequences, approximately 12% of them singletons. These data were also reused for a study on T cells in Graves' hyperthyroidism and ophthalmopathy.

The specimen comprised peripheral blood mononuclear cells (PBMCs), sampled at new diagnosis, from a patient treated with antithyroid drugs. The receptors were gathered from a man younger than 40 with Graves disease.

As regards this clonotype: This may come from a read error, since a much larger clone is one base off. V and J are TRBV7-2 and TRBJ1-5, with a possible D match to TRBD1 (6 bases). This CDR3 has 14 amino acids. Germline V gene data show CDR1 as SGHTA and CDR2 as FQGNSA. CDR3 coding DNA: TGTGTCAGCAGCACAGACAGGACGTATCAGCCCCAGCATTTT. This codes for CVSSTDRTYQPQHF.

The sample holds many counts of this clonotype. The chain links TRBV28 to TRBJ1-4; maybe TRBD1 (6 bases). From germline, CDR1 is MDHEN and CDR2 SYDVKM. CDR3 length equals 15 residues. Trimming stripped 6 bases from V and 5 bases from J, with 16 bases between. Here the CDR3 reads CASRTGTRVNEKLFF. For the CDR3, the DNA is TGTGCCAGCAGGACCGGGACAAGGGTCAATGAAAAACTGTTTTTT. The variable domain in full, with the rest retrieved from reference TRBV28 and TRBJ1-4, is DVKVTQSSRYLVKRTGEKVFLECVQDMDHENMFWYRQDPGLGLRLIYFSYDVKMKEKGDIPEGYSVSREKKERFSLILESASTNQTSMYLCASRTGTRVNEKLFFGSGTQLSVL.

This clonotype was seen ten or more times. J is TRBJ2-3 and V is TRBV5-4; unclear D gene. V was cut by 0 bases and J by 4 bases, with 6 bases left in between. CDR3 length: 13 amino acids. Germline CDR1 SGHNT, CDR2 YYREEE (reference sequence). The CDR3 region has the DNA TGTGCCAGCAGCTTGGACGAACCAGATACGCAGTATTTT. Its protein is CASSLDEPDTQYF.

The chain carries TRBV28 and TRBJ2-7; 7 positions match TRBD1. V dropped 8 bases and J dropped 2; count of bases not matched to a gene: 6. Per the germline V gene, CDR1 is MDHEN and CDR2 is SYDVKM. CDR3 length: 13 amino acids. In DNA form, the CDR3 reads TGTGCCAGCTCGGGACAGCCGCCCTACGAGCAGTACTTC. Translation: CASSGQPPYEQYF.

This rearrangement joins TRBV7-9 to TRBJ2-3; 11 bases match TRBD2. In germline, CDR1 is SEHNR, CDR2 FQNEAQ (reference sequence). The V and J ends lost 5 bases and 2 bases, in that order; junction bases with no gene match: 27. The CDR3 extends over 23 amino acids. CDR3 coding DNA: TGTGCCAGCAGCGAGAGGGGACCACAACGACGAACTAGCGGGAGTCTGAACACAGATACGCAGTATTTT. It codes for CASSERGPQRRTSGSLNTDTQYF.

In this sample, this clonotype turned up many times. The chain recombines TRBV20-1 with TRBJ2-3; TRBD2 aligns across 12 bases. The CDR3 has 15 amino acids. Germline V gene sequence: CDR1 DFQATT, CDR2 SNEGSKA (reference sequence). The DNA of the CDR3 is TGCAGCCGCCGACTAGCGGGAGTCGGCACAGATACGCAGTATTTT. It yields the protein CSRRLAGVGTDTQYF.

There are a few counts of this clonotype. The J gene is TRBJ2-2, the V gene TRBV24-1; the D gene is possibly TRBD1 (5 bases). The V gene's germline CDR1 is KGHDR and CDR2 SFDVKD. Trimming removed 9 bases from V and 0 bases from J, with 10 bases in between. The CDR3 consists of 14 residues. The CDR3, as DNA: TGTGCCACCTCAGGGTTCGCGAACACCGGGGAGCTGTTTTTT. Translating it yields CATSGFANTGELFF.

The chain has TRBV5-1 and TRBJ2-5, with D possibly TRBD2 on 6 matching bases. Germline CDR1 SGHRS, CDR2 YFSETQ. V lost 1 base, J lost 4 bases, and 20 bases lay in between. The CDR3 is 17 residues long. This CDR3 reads CASSLRRLGVVRETQYF. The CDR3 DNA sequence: TGCGCCAGCAGCTTGAGGCGACTAGGGGTTGTCCGAGAGACCCAGTACTTC.

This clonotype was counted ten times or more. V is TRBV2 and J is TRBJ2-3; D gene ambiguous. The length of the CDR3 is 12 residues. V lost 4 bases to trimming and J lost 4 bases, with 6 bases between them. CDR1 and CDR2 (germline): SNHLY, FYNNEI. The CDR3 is CASSATPDTQYF. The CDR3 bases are TGTGCCAGCAGTGCAACCCCAGATACGCAGTATTTT.

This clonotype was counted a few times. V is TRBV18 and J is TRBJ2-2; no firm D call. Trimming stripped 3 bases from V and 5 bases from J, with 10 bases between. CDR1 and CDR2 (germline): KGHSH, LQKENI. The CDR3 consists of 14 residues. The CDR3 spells CASSPPVGTGELFF. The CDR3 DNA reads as TGTGCCAGCTCACCGCCTGTGGGGACCGGGGAGCTGTTTTTT.

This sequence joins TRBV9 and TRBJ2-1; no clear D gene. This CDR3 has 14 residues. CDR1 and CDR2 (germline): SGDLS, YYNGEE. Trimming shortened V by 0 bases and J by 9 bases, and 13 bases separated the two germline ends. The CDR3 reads CASSVAVASGEQFF. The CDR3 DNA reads TGTGCCAGCAGCGTAGCGGTAGCTTCGGGTGAGCAGTTCTTC.

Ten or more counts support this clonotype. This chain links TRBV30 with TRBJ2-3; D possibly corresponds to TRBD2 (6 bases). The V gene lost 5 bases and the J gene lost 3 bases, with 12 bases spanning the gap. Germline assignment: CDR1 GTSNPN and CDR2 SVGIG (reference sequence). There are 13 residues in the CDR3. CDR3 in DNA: TGTGCCTGGTCAGGAGGGCGGACAGATACGCAGTATTTT. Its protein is CAWSGGRTDTQYF.

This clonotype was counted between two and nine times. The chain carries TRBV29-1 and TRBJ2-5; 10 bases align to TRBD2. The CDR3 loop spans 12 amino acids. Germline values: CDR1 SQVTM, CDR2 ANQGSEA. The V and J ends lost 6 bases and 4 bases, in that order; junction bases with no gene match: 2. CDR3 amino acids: CSVRLAGETQYF. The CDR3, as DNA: TGCAGCGTACGACTAGCGGGAGAGACCCAGTACTTC.

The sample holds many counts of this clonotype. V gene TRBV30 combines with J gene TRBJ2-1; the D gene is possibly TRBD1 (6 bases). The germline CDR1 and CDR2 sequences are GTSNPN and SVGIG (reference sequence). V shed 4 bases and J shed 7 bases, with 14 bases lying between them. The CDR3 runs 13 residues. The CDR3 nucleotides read TGTGCCTGGACCTACATCGACAGGAATGAGCAGTTCTTC. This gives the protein CAWTYIDRNEQFF.

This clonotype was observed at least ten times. The CDR3 loop reads CASRGERSIYEQYF. The CDR3 DNA reads as TGTGCCAGCAGGGGGGAGCGGTCGATCTACGAGCAGTACTTC. The V gene is TRBV2, the J gene TRBJ2-7; tentatively, D is TRBD1 or TRBD2 (5 bases each). The CDR3 runs to 14 residues. V was pared by 6 bases and J by 3 bases, with 15 bases between. From germline, CDR1 is SNHLY and CDR2 FYNNEI.

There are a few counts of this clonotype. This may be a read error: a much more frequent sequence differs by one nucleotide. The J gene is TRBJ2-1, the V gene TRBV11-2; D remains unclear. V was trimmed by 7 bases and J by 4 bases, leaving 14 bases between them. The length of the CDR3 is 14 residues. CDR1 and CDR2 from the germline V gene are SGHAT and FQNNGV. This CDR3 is CASNPGDQYNEQFF. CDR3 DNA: TGTGCCAGCAACCCGGGTGACCAGTACAATGAGCAGTTCTTC.

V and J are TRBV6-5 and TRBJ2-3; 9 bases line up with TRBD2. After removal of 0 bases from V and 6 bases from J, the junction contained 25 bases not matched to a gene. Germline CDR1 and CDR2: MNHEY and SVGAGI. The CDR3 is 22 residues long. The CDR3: CASSYSRPLREGHTGNLDTQYF. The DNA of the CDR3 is TGTGCCAGCAGTTACTCGAGGCCCTTGCGGGAGGGGCACACTGGAAATTTGGATACGCAGTATTTT.

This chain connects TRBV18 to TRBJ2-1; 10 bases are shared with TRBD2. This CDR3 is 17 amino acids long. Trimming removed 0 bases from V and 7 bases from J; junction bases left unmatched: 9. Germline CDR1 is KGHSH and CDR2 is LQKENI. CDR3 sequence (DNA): TGTGCCAGCTCACCACCGTGGGCTAGCGGGAGTAATAATGAGCAGTTCTTC. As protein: CASSPPWASGSNNEQFF. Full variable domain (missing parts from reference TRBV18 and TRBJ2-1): NAGVMQNPRHLVRRRGQEARLRCSPMKGHSHVYWYRQLPEEGLKFMVYLQKENIIDESGMPKERFSAEFPKEGPSILRIQQVVRGDSAAYFCASSPPWASGSNNEQFFGPGTRLTVL.

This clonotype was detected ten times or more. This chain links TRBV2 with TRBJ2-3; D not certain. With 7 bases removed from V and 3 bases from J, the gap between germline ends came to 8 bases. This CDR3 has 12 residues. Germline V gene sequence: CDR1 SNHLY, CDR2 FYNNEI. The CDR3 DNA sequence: TGTGCCAGCATAAGTCAGACAGATACGCAGTATTTT. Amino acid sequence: CASISQTDTQYF. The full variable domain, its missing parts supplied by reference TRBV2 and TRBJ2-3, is EPEVTQTPSHQVTQMGQEVILRCVPISNHLYFYWYRQILGQKVEFLVSFYNNEISEKSEIFDDQFSVERPDGSNFTLKIRSTKLEDSAMYFCASISQTDTQYFGPGTRLTVL.

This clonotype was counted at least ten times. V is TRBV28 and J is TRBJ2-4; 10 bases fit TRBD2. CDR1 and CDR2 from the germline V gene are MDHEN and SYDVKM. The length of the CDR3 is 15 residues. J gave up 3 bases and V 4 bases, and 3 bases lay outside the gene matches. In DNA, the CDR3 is TGTGCCAGCAGTTCGACTAGCGGGTTCAAAAACATTCAGTACTTC. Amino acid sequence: CASSSTSGFKNIQYF.

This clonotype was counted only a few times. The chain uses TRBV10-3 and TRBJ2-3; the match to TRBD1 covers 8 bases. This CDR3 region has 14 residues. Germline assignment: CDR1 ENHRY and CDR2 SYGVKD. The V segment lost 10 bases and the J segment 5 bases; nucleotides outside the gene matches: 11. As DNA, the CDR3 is TGTGCCACCTACAGGGGGGCTTCAGGAGATACGCAGTATTTT. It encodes CATYRGASGDTQYF.

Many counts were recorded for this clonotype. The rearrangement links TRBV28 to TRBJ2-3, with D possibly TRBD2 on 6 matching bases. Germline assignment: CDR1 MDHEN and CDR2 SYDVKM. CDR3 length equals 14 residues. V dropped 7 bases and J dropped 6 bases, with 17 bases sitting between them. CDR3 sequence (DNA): TGTGCCAGCACCGGAGGGACCAACAGCGATACGCAGTATTTT. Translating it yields CASTGGTNSDTQYF.

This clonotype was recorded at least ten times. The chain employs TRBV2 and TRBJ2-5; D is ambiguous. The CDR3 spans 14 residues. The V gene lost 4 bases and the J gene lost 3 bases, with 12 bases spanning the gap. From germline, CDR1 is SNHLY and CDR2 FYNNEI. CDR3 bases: TGTGCCAGCAGTGTCGAATCGGTCGAAGAGACCCAGTACTTC. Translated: CASSVESVEETQYF. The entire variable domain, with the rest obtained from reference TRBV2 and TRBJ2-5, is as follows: EPEVTQTPSHQVTQMGQEVILRCVPISNHLYFYWYRQILGQKVEFLVSFYNNEISEKSEIFDDQFSVERPDGSNFTLKIRSTKLEDSAMYFCASSVESVEETQYFGPGTRLLVL.

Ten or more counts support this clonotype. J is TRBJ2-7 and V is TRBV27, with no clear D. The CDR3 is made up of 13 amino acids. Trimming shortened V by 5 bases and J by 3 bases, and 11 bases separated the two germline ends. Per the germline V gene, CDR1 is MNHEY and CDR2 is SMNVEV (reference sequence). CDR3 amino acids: CASSDLLNYEQYF. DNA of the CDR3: TGTGCCAGCAGTGATTTACTTAACTACGAGCAGTACTTC.